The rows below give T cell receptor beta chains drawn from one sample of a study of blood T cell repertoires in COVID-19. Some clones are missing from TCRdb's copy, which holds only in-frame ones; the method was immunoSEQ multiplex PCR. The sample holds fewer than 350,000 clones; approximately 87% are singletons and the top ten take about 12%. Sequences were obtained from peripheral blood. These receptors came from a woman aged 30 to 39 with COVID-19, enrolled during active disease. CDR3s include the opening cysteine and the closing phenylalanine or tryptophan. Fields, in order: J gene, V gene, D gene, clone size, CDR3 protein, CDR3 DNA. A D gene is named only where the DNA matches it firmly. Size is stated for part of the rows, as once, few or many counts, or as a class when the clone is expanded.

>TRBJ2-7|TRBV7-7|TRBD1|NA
CASSSGTGPTYEQYF
TGTGCCAGCAGTTCCGGGACAGGGCCTACCTACGAGCAGTACTTC
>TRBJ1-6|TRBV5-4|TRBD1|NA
CASSVGSGGNQNSPLHF
TGTGCCAGCAGCGTGGGCTCAGGGGGCAATCAAAACTCACCCCTCCACTTT
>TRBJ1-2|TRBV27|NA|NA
CASSQSTGNVYGYTF
TGTGCCAGCAGTCAATCGACAGGCAATGTCTATGGCTACACCTTC
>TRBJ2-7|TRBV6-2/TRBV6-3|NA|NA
CASSRLASSYEQYF
TGTGCCAGCAGCAGACTCGCTTCCTCCTACGAGCAGTACTTC
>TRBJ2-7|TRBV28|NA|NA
CASSLVSGGGYF
TGTGCCAGCAGTTTGGTGTCAGGAGGAGGGTACTTC
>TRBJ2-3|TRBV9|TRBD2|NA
CASSVEPAGGPRDTQYF
TGTGCCAGCAGCGTAGAACCGGCGGGGGGCCCACGGGATACGCAGTATTTT
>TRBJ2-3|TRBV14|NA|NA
CASSLTPRRGDTQYF
TGTGCCAGCAGCCTCACCCCCCGCAGAGGGGATACGCAGTATTTT
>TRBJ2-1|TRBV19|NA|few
CASSAPGDEQFF
TGTGCCAGTAGTGCCCCAGGGGATGAGCAGTTCTTC
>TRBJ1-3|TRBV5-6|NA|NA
CASSIAWGTGNTIYF
TGTGCCAGCAGCATTGCTTGGGGGACAGGAAACACCATATATTTT
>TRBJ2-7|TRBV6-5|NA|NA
CASSPPAGAYEQYF
TGTGCCAGCAGCCCCCCAGCGGGCGCTTACGAGCAGTACTTC
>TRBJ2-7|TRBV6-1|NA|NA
CASSEDVGGPYEQYF
TGTGCCAGCAGTGAAGATGTGGGGGGGCCCTACGAGCAGTACTTC
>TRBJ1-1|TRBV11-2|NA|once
CASSSPLLNTEAFF
TGTGCCAGCAGCTCCCCACTCCTGAACACTGAAGCTTTCTTT
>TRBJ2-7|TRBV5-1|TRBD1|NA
CASSLLPLPGTGTYEQYF
TGCGCCAGCAGCCTGCTACCTCTCCCCGGGACAGGAACCTACGAGCAGTACTTC
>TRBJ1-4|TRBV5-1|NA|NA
CASSSMGGVGEKLFF
TGCGCCAGCAGCTCTATGGGAGGGGTAGGTGAAAAACTGTTTTTT
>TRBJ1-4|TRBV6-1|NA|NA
CASSELGGDIQWGEKLFF
TGTGCCAGCAGTGAATTGGGTGGGGACATACAGTGGGGAGAAAAACTGTTTTTT
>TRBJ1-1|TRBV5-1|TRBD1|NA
CASSWDRENTEAFF
TGCGCCAGCAGCTGGGACAGGGAGAACACTGAAGCTTTCTTT
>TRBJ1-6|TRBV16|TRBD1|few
CASSIRTGFNSPLHF
TGTGCCAGCAGCATTAGGACAGGATTTAATTCACCCCTCCACTTT
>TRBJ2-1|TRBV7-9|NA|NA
CASSLSPDSNEQFF
TGTGCCAGCAGCTTATCCCCAGACAGCAATGAGCAGTTCTTC
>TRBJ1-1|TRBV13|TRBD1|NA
CASRRTGGETEAFF
TGTGCCAGCAGACGGACAGGGGGGGAAACTGAAGCTTTCTTT
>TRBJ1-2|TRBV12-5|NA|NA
CASGLPRHDGYTF
TGTGCTAGTGGTTTGCCTCGACATGATGGCTACACCTTC
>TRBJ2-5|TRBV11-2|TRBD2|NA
CASSFSGGGETQYF
TGTGCCAGCAGCTTTAGCGGGGGCGGGGAGACCCAGTACTTC
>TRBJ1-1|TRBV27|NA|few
CASYGNRDTEAFF
TGTGCCAGCTACGGGAACCGAGACACTGAAGCTTTCTTT
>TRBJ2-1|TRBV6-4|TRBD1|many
CASSDSVGQGAGEQFF
TGTGCCAGCAGTGACTCCGTGGGACAGGGGGCCGGTGAGCAGTTCTTC
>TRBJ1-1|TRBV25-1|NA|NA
CASSERELRKYMNTEAFF
TGTGCCAGCAGCGAAAGGGAGCTCCGTAAGTACATGAACACTGAAGCTTTCTTT
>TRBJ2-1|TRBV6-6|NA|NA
CAISSYNEQFF
TGTGCCATCTCCTCCTACAATGAGCAGTTCTTC
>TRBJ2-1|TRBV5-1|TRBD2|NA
CASSLVVRLAGSNEQFF
TGCGCCAGCAGCTTGGTTGTTCGGCTAGCGGGGAGCAATGAGCAGTTCTTC
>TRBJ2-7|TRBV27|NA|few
CASSIQGGSVGEQYF
TGTGCCAGCAGCATCCAGGGAGGATCCGTCGGCGAGCAGTACTTC
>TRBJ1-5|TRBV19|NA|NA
CASNLRAGPYSNQPQHF
TGTGCCAGTAACCTAAGAGCAGGGCCCTATAGCAATCAGCCCCAGCATTTT
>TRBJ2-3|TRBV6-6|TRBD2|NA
CASKPVWAGDTDTQYF
TGTGCCAGCAAACCGGTGTGGGCGGGGGACACAGATACGCAGTATTTT
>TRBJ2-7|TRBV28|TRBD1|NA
CASSWRDRGHYEQYF
TGTGCCAGCAGTTGGAGGGACAGGGGGCATTACGAGCAGTACTTC
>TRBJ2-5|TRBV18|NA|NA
CASSANRAQETQYF
TGTGCCAGCTCAGCGAACAGAGCCCAAGAGACCCAGTACTTC
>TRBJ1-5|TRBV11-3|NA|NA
CASSLVGHNSNQPQHF
TGTGCCAGCAGCTTAGTGGGACATAATAGCAATCAGCCCCAGCATTTT